Included here is one T cell receptor (beta chain) sequence, with context. Profiled with immunoSEQ multiplex PCR; TCRdb holds only in-frame clones, not every one. This table has fewer than 150,000 clones, 70% to 90% appearing once. This specimen comes from a study of T cell responses to AZD1222 COVID-19 vaccine. The receptor's source is an adult who received the AZD1222 COVID-19 vaccine. The sequencing here drew on peripheral blood, taken 28 days after the second AZD1222 dose.

CDR3 sequence reads: CASSYTAENEKLFF. CDR3 DNA: TGTGCCAGCAGTTACACGGCGGAGAATGAAAAACTGTTTTTT. The chain carries TRBV6-5 and TRBJ1-4; D is unclear. CDR3 length: 14 residues. CDR1 MNHEY and CDR2 SVGAGI come from the germline V gene. V lost 2 bases and J 5 bases, leaving 9 bases between the germline ends.